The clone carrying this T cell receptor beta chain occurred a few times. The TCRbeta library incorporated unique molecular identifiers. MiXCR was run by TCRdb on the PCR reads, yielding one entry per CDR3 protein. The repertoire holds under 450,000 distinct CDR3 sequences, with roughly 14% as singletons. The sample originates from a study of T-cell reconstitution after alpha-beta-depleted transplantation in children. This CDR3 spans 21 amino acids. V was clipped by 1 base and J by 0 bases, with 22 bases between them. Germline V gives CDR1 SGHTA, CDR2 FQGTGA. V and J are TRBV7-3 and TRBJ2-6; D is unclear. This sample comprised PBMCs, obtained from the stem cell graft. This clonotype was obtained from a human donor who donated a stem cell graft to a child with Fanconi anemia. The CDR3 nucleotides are TGTGCCAGCAGCTTAAGGTCATCGGCCGCGAACCCTACCTCTGGGGCCAACGTCCTGACTTTC. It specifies CASSLRSSAANPTSGANVLTF. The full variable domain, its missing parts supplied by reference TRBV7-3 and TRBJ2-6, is GAGVSQTPSNKVTEKGKYVELRCDPISGHTALYWYRQSLGQGPEFLIYFQGTGAADDSGLPNDRFFAVRPEGSVSTLKIQRTERGDSAVYLCASSLRSSAANPTSGANVLTFGAGSRLTVL.